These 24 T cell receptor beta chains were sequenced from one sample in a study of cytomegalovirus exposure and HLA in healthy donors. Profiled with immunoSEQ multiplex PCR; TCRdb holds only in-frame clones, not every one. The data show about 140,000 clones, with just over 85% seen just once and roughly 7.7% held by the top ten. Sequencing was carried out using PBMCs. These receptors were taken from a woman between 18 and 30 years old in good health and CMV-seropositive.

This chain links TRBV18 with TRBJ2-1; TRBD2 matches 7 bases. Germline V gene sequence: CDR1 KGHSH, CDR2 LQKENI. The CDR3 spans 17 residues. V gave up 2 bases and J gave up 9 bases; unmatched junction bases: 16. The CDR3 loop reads CASSPWSGEVSVGEQFF. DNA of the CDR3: TGTGCCAGCTCACCATGGAGCGGGGAGGTATCGGTCGGTGAGCAGTTCTTC.

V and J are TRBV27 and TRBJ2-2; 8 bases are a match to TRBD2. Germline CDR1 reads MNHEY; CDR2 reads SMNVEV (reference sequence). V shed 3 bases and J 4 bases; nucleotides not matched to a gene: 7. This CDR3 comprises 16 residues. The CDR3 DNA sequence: TGTGCCAGCAGTTTGTCCGGGACTAGGGGCACCGGGGAGCTGTTTTTT. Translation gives CASSLSGTRGTGELFF.

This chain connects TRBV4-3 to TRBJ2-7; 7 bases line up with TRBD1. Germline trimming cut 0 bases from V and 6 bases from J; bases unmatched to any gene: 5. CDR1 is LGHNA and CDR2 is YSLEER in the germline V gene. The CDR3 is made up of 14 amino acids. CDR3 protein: CASSQDPGQAEQYF. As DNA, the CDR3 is TGCGCCAGCAGCCAAGATCCTGGACAGGCCGAGCAGTACTTC.

The CDR3 region is CASSGQGHLGKETQYF. The CDR3 DNA follows: TGTGCCAGCAGCGGGCAGGGACACCTCGGGAAAGAGACCCAGTACTTC. The gene calls are TRBV5-4 and TRBJ2-5, with D perhaps matching TRBD1 (6 bases). With 4 bases removed from V and 3 bases from J, the gap between germline ends came to 19 bases. CDR1 SGHNT and CDR2 YYREEE come from the germline V gene (reference sequence). This CDR3 is built from 16 residues.

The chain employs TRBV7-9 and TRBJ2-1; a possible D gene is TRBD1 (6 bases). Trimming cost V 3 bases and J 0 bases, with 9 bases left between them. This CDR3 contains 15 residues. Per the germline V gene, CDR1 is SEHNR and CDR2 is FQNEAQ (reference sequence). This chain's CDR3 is CASSLQGSSYNEQFF. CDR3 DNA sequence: TGTGCCAGCAGCTTGCAGGGGAGCTCCTACAATGAGCAGTTCTTC.

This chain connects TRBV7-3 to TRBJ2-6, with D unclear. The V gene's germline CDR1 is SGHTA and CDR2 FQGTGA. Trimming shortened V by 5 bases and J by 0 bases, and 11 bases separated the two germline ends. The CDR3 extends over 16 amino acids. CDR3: CASSPRLSSGANVLTF. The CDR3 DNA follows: TGTGCCAGCAGCCCCAGACTCTCCTCTGGGGCCAACGTCCTGACTTTC.

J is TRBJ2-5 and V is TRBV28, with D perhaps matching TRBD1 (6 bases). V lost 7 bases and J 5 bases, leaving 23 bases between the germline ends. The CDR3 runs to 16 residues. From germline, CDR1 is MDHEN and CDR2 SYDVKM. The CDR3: CASTLLASRGWETQYF. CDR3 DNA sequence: TGTGCCAGCACCCTCTTGGCATCCAGGGGTTGGGAGACCCAGTACTTC.

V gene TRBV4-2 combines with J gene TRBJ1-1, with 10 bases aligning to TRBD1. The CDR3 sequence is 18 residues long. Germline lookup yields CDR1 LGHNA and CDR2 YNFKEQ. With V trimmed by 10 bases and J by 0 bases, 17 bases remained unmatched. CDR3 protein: CATQYSVGTGDLNTEAFF. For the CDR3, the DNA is TGTGCCACCCAATACAGCGTTGGGACAGGGGATTTGAACACTGAAGCTTTCTTT.

DNA for the CDR3: TGTGCCAGCAGCTCGAACCCTAGCGCCTACAATGAGCAGTTCTTC. This encodes CASSSNPSAYNEQFF. The rearrangement links TRBV14 to TRBJ2-1; a possible D gene is TRBD2 (6 bases). The germline V gene encodes CDR1 SGHDN and CDR2 FVKESK. Trimming left V 5 bases short and J 2 bases short, with 13 bases between. This CDR3 region has 15 residues.

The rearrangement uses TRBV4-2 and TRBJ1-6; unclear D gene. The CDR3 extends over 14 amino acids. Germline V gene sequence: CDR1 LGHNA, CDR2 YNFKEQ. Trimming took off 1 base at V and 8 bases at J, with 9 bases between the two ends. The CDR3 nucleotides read TGTGCCAGCAGCCAAGTAGCCGGCGATTCACCCCTCCACTTT. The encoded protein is CASSQVAGDSPLHF.

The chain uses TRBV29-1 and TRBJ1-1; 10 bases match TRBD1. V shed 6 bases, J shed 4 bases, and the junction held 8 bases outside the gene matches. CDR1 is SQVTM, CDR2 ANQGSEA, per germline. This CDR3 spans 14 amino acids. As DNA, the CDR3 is TGCAGCGTGGGGGGGACAGGGGATCTCACTGAAGCTTTCTTT. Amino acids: CSVGGTGDLTEAFF.

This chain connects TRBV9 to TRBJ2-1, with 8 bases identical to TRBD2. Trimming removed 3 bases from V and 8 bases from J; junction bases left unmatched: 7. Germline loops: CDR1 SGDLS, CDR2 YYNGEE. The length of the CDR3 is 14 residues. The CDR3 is CASSASGSIDEQFF. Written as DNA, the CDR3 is TGTGCCAGCAGCGCGAGCGGGAGTATCGATGAGCAGTTCTTC.

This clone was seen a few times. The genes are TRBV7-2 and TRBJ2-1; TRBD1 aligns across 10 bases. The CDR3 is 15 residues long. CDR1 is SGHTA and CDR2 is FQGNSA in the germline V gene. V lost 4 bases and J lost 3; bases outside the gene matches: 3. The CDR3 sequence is CASSSRTGGYNEQFF. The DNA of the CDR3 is TGTGCCAGCAGCTCTCGGACAGGGGGCTACAATGAGCAGTTCTTC.

The CDR3 protein is CSVGQQGLNTEAFF. In nucleotides, the CDR3 is TGCAGCGTTGGGCAACAGGGGCTGAACACTGAAGCTTTCTTT. The rearrangement links TRBV29-1 to TRBJ1-1; 7 bases are a match to TRBD1. V dropped 4 bases and J dropped 0; count of bases not matched to a gene: 5. Germline loops: CDR1 SQVTM, CDR2 ANQGSEA. This CDR3 is built from 14 residues.

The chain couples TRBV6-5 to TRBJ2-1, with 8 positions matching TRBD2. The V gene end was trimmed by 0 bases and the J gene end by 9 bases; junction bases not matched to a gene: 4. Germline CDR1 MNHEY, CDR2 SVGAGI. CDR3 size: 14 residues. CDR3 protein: CASSYSGGGTEQFF. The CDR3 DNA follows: TGTGCCAGCAGTTACTCTGGCGGGGGGACTGAGCAGTTCTTC.

CDR3 residues: CASSLWTGSSGNTIYF. In DNA form, the CDR3 reads TGCGCCAGCAGCTTGTGGACAGGATCAAGTGGAAACACCATATATTTT. The chain recombines TRBV5-1 with TRBJ1-3; 7 bases line up with TRBD1. Trimming took 1 base from V and 3 from J; bases not matched to a gene: 7. This CDR3 spans 16 amino acids. Germline V gene data show CDR1 as SGHRS and CDR2 as YFSETQ.

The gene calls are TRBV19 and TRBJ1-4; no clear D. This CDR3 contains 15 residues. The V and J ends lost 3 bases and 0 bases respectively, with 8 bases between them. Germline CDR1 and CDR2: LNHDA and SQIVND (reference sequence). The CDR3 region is CASSIPRATNEKLFF. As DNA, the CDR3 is TGTGCCAGTAGTATTCCAAGAGCAACTAATGAAAAACTGTTTTTT.

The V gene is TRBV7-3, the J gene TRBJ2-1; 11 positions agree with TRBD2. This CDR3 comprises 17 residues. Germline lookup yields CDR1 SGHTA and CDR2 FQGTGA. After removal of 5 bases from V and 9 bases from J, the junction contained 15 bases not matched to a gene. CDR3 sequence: CASSPRGSGGASVEQFF. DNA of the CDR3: TGTGCCAGCAGCCCCCGGGGTAGCGGGGGGGCTTCGGTTGAGCAGTTCTTC. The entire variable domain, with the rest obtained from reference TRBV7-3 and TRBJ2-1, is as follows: GAGVSQTPSNKVTEKGKYVELRCDPISGHTALYWYRQSLGQGPEFLIYFQGTGAADDSGLPNDRFFAVRPEGSVSTLKIQRTERGDSAVYLCASSPRGSGGASVEQFFGPGTRLTVL.

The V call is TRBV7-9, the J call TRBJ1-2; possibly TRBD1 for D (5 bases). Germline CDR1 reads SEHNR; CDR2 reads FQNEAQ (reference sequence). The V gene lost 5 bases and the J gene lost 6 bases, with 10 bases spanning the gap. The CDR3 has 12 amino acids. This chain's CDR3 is CASSLGLNGYTF. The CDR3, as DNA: TGTGCCAGCAGCCTGGGGCTCAATGGCTACACCTTC.

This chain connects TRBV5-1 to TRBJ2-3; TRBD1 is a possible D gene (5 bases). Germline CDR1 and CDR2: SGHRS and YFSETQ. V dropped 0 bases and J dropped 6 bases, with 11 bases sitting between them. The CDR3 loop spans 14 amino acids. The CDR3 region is CASSLGQSRDTQYF. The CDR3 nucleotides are TGCGCCAGCAGCTTGGGACAGTCTCGGGATACGCAGTATTTT.

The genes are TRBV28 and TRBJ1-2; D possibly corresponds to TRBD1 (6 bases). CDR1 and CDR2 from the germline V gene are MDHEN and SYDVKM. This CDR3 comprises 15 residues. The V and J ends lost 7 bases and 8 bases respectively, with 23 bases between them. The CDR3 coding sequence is TGTGCCAGCACCCCCGGGGGGGTGGGGGGCCGGGGCTACACCTTC. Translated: CASTPGGVGGRGYTF.

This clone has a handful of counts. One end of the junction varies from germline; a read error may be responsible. This CDR3 reads CASSLIGGGPQVTQYF. CDR3 DNA sequence: TGTGCTAGCAGCTTAATTGGCGGGGGCCCTCAAGTGACCCAGTACTTC. The chain combines TRBV7-7 with TRBJ2-5, with D possibly TRBD2 on 7 matching bases. The CDR3 consists of 16 residues. Germline-derived CDR1 and CDR2 are SSHAT and FNYEAQ (reference sequence).

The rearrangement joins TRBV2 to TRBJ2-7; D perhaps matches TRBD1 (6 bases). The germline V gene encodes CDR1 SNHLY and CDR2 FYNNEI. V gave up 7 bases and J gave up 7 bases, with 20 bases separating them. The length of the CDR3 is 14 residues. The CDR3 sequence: CASNPSGTTLEQYF. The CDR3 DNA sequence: TGTGCCAGCAATCCCTCCGGGACAACCTTAGAGCAGTACTTC.

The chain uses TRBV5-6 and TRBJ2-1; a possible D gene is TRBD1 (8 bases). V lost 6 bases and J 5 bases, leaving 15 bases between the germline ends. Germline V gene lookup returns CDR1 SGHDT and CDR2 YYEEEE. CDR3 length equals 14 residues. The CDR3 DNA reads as TGTGCCAGCACCACAGGGGGACTACACAATGAGCAGTTCTTC. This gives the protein CASTTGGLHNEQFF.